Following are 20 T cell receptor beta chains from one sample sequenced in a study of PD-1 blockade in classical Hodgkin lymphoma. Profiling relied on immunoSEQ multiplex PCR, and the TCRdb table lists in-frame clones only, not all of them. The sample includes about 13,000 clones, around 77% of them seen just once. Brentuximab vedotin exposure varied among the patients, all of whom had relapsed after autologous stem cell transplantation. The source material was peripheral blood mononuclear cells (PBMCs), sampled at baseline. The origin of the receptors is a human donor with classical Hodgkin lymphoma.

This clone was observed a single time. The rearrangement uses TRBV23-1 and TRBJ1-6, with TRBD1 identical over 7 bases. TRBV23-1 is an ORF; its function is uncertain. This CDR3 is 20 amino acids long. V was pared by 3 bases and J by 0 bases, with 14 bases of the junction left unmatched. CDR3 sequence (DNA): TGCGCCAGCAGTCACAAAACCCATCGACAGGGTAACTCCTATAATTCACCCCTCCACTTT. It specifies CASSHKTHRQGNSYNSPLHF.

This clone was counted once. CDR3 DNA sequence: TGTGCCACTTGGACAGGGTTCATGGGGGAGCTGTTTTTT. Its protein is CATWTGFMGELFF. The chain has TRBV10-3 and TRBJ2-2; 8 bases are shared with TRBD1. V shed 10 bases and J 8 bases; nucleotides not matched to a gene: 9. The CDR3 sequence is 13 residues long. Germline lookup yields CDR1 ENHRY and CDR2 SYGVKD.

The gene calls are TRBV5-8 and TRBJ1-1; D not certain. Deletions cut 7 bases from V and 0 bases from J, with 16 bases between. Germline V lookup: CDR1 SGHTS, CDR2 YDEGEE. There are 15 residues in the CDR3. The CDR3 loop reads CASGSGIVMNTEAFF. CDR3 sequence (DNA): TGTGCCAGCGGGTCCGGGATTGTAATGAACACTGAAGCTTTCTTT.

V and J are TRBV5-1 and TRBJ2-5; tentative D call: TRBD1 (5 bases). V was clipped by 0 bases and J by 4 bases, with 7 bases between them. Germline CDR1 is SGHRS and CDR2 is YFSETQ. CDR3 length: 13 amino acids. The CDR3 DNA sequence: TGCGCCAGCAGCTTGGGGGGCGGAGAGACCCAGTACTTC. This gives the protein CASSLGGGETQYF.

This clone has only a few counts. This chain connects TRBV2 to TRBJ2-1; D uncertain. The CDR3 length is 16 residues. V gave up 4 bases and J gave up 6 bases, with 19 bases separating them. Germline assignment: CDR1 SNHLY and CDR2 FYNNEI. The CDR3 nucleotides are TGTGCCAGCAGTGTCGCCCGTACCCGTCAATCCAATGAGCAGTTCTTC. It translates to CASSVARTRQSNEQFF.

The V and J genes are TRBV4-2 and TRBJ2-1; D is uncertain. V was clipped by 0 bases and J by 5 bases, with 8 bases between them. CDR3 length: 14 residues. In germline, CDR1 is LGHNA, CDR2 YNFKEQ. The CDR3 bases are TGTGCCAGCAGCCAAGAAGGAGTCGACAATGAGCAGTTCTTC. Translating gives CASSQEGVDNEQFF.

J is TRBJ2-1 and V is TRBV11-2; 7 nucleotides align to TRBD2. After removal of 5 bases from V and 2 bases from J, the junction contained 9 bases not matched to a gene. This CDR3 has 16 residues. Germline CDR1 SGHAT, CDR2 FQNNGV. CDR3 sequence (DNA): TGTGCCAGCAGCCCCACGGTCAGCGGGGCCTACAATGAGCAGTTCTTC. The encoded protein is CASSPTVSGAYNEQFF.

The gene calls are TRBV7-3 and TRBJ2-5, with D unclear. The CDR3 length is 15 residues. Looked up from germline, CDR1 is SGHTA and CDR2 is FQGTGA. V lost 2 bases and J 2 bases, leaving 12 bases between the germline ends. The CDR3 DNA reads TGTGCCAGCAGCTTAGGCGGCCGGACGCAAGAGACCCAGTACTTC. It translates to CASSLGGRTQETQYF. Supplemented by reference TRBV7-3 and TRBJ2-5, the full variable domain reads GAGVSQTPSNKVTEKGKYVELRCDPISGHTALYWYRQSLGQGPEFLIYFQGTGAADDSGLPNDRFFAVRPEGSVSTLKIQRTERGDSAVYLCASSLGGRTQETQYFGPGTRLLVL.

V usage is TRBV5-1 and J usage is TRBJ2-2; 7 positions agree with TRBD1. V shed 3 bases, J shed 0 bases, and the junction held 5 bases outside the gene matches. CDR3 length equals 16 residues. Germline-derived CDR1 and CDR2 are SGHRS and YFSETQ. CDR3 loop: CASSSRTGTNTGELFF. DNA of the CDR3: TGCGCCAGCAGCTCACGGACAGGAACGAACACCGGGGAGCTGTTTTTT.

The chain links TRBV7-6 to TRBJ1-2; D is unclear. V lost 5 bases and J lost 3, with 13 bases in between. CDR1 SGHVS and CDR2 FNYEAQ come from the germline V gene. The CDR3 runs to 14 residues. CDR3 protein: CASSPGLGHYGYTF. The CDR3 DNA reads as TGTGCCAGCAGCCCGGGGTTAGGTCACTATGGCTACACCTTC.

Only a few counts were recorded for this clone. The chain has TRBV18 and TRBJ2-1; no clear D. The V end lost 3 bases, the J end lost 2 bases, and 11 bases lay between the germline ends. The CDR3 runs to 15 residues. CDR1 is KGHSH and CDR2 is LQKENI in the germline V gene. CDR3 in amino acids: CASSPGRGAYNEQFF. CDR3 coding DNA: TGTGCCAGCTCACCCGGTCGTGGGGCCTACAATGAGCAGTTCTTC.

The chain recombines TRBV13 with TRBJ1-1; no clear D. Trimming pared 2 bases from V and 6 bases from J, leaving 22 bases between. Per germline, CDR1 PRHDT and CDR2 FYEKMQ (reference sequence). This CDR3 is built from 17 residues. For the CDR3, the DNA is TGTGCCAGCAGCTTATTTTCTCTTGCCTTCCCACACCCTGAAGCTTTCTTT. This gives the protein CASSLFSLAFPHPEAFF.

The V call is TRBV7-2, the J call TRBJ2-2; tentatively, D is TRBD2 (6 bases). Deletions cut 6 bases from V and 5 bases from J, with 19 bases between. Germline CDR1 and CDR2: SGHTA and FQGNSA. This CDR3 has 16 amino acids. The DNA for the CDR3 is TGTGCCAGCAGACCGCCCGGGGGTTTGAGGACCGGGGAGCTGTTTTTT. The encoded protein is CASRPPGGLRTGELFF.

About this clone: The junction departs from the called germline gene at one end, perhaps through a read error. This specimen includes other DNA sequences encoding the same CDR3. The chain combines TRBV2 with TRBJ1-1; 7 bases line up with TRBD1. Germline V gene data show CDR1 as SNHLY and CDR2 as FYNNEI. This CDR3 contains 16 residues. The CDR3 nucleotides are TGCGCCAGCAGTGACCAAGGGGGCCTTTTGAACACTGAAGCTTTCTTT. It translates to CASSDQGGLLNTEAFF.

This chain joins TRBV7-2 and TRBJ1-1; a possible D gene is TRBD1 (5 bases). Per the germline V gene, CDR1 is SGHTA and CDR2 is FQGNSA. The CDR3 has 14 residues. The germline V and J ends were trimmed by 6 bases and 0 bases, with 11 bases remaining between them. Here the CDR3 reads CASSRGRMNTEAFF. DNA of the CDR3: TGTGCCAGCAGTCGGGGACGGATGAACACTGAAGCTTTCTTT.

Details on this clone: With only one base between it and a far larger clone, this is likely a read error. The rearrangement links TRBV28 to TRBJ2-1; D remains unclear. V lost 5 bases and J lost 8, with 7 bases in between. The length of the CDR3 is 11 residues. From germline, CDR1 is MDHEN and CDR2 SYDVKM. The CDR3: CASSPGDEQFF. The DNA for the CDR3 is TGTGCCAGCAGTCCTGGGGATGAGCAGTTCTTC. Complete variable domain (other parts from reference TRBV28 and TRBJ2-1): DVKVTQSSRYLVKRTGEKVFLECVQDMDHENMFWYRQDPGLGLRLIYFSYDVKMKEKGDIPEGYSVSREKKERFSLILESASTNQTSMYLCASSPGDEQFFGPGTRLTVL.

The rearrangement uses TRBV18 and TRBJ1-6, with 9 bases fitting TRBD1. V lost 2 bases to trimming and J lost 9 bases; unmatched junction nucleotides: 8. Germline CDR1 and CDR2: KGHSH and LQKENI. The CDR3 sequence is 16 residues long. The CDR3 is CASSPIPGQGSSPLHF. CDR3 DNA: TGTGCCAGCTCACCAATACCGGGACAGGGTTCTTCACCCCTCCACTTT.

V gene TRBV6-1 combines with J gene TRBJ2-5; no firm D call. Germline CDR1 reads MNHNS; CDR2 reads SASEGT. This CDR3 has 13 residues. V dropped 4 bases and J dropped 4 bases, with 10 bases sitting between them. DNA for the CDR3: TGTGCCAGCAGTGTAGGTAGGAGAGAGACCCAGTACTTC. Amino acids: CASSVGRRETQYF.

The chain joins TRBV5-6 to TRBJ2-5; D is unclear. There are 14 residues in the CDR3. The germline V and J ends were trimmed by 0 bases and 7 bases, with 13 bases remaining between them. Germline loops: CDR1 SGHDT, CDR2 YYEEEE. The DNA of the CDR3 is TGTGCCAGCAGCTTGGTTCAGGCTAAAGGGACCCAGTACTTC. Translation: CASSLVQAKGTQYF.

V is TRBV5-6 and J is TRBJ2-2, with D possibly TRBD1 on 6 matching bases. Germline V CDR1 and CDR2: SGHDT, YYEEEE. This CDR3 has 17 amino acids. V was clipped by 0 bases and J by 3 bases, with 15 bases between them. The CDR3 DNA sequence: TGTGCCAGCAGCTTGGTATCCGGACAGCAATACACCGGGGAGCTGTTTTTT. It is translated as CASSLVSGQQYTGELFF.